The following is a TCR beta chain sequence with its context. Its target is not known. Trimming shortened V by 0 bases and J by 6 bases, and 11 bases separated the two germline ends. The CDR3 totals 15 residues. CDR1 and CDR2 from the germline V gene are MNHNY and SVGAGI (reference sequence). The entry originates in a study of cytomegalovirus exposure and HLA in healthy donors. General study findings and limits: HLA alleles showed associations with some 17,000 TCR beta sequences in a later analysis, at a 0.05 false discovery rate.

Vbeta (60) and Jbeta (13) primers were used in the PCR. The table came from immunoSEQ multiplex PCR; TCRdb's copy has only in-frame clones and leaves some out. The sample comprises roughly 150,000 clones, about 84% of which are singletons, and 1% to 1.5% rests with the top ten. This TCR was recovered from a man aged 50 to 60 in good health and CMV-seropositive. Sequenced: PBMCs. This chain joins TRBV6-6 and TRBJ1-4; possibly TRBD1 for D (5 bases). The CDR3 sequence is CASSYSNRGHEKLFF. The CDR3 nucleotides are TGTGCCAGCAGTTACTCGAATAGGGGCCATGAAAAACTGTTTTTT.